This section outlines one T cell receptor (beta chain) sequence together with its context. The antigen is undetermined. The data were produced by immunoSEQ multiplex PCR, yet TCRdb's version contains in-frame clones alone and is incomplete. The table lists more than 1 million clones, around 78% of them singletons. The sample is drawn from a study of shared clonotypes between healthy human individuals. Study-level results: Relative to memory subsets, naive subsets generally showed larger estimated richness.

Trimming took 5 bases from V and 8 from J, leaving 16 bases between them. Germline CDR1 SGHTA, CDR2 FQGNSA. This CDR3 region has 13 residues. The sample consisted of memory CD4+ T cells from PBMCs. Stated subset: CD45RA-negative fraction. This receptor was taken from a young man in good health. Some clones in this sample may be carry-over from other donors' samples. V usage is TRBV7-2 and J usage is TRBJ2-7; the D is unclear. The CDR3 protein is CASSLGSGLQQYF. In nucleotides, the CDR3 is TGTGCCAGCAGCCTAGGGTCCGGCCTCCAGCAGTACTTC.